This record looks at one T cell receptor beta chain sequence and its context. This clone occurred a few times. Its antigen is not yet known. The input lacks base qualities; no much larger clone sits a single base away. One collaborating source in Seattle enrolled patients while the patients were actively infected and followed the patients over time throughout the course of disease. Whole blood was collected in K2EDTA tubes by collaborating institutions according to the institutions' own protocols. For TCRbeta analysis, collaborators shipped samples in one of three forms: frozen whole blood, isolated PBMCs, or DNA extracted from either of those sample types. The immunoSEQ Assay, a bias-controlled multiplex PCR, was used to amplify TCRbeta CDR3 regions from genomic DNA. On the study's bioinformatics: The number of nucleated cells in each sample was estimated by amplification of reference gene primers within the assay. To quantify the absolute abundance of each unique TCRbeta CDR3 rearrangement, sequence reads were collapsed and filtered. For each sample, productive Simpson clonality was calculated by taking the square root of Simpson's diversity index across productive rearrangements. Sourced from immuneACCESS, this table was stored by TCRdb with only in-frame sequences that have V and J called. A share of the clones is absent; for the studies checked, an unresolved V gene accounts for under half, and the remainder has no known explanation. V and J calls and clone size are copied from that table; D and trimming were computed from the DNA. Across this sample there are about 200,000 clones, with roughly 77% seen only once. The ten largest clones add up to 5.5% to 7% of the sample.

This entry is derived from a study of blood T cell repertoires in COVID-19 (dated by TCRdb to about 2020). Looking at the study overall: Samples covering the acute and convalescent phases of COVID-19 were provided by collaborators in the United States, Italy and Spain. A freely available public database, intended as a resource for researchers studying the immune response to SARS-CoV-2, is where the repertoires were released. The material from the prospective study consisted of cDNA or gDNA derived from T cells, B-cell-depleted T cells, or PBMCs. A de-identified subject ID, COVID-19 status, age in years and sex were almost always included in the sample metadata. Deeply sampled blood TCRbeta repertoires from subjects exposed to, actively infected with, or recovered from COVID-19 were included in the dataset. The samples were drawn from two sources: the first 160 participants of the ongoing ImmuneRACE study, and 1,254 subjects contributed by 6 global collaborators. Where available, HLA class I and class II types were obtained from metadata supplied by the sample provider rather than from assay-based typing.

Broad study findings and their caveats: The quantity of clinical and demographic metadata differed by source and by participant and was supplied without curation.

The receptor comes from a middle-aged woman with COVID-19, enrolled during active disease. Sequencing input: peripheral blood.

The sequence in DNA is TGTGCTAGTGGCCGACAGGGGGTCGGCACTGAAGCTTTCTTT. This sequence encodes CASGRQGVGTEAFF. This sequence uses TRBV12-5 and TRBJ1-1, and 9 junctional nucleotides match TRBD1. CDR1 and CDR2 were assigned from the germline V gene as LGHNT and FRNRAP. From the cysteine through the phenylalanine, the CDR3 covers 14 amino acids. CDR3 DNA is the only sequence kept; it has 42 bases, read in frame from the first base. Germline trimming: 6 bases from V, 4 bases from J; junction bases outside gene matches: 6.